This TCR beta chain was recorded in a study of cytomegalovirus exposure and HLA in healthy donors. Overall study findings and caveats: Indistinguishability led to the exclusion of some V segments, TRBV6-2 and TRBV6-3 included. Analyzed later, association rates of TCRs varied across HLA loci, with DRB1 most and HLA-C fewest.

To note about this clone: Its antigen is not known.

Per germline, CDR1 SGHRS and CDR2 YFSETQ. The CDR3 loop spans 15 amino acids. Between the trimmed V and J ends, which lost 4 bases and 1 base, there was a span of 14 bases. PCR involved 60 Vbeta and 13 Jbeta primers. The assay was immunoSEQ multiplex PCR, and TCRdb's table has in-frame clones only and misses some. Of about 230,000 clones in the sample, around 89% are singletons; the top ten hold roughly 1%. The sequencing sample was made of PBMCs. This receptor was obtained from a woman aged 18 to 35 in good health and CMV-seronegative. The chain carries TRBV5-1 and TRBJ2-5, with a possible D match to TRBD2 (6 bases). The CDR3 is CASSANPGLQETQYF. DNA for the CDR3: TGCGCCAGCAGCGCTAATCCGGGACTCCAAGAGACCCAGTACTTC.